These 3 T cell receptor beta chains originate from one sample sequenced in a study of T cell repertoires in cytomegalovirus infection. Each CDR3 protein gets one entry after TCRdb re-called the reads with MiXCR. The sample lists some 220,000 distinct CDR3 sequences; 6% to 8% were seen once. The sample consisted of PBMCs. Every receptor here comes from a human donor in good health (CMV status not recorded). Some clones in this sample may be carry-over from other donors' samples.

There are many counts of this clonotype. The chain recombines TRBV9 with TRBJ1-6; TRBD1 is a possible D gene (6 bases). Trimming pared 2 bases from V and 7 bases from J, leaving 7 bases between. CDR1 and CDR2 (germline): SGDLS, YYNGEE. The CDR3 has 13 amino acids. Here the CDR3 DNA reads TGTGCCAGCAGCGTTGACAGGAATTCACCCCTCCACTTT. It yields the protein CASSVDRNSPLHF.

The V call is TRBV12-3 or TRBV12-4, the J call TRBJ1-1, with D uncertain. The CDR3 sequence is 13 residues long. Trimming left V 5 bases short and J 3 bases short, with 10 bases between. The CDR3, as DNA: TGTGCCAGCAGTAGCGGGATCCACACTGAAGCTTTCTTT. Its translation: CASSSGIHTEAFF.

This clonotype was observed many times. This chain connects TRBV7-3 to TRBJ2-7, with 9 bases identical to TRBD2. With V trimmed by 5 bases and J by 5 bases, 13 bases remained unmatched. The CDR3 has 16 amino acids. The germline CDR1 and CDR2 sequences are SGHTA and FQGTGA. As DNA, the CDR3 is TGTGCCAGCAGCCTCACTGGCGGTGGACTAGCGAACGAGCAGTACTTC. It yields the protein CASSLTGGGLANEQYF.